This T cell receptor (beta chain) originates from a study of identical twins (dated by TCRdb to about 2016). Background for the entire study: The study deep-sequenced TCR alpha and beta repertoires from monozygotic twins, unrelated adults of various ages and cord blood to test whether fetal clonotypes persist. To rule out contamination, the twin experiments were replicated at different times with different library preparation protocols. On the study overall, not on this receptor specifically: Recombination models systematically underestimated out-of-frame TCR alpha sharing in monozygotic twins but agreed with sharing between unrelated individuals. In beta out-of-frame sequences, excess twin sharing was weaker, because having fewer shared sequences lowered the signal-to-noise ratio. Zero-insertion analyses could be partly confounded by invariant T cells such as MAIT and iNKT, although diverse VJ usage argued against such confounding for most clonotypes. Abundant cord blood beta clonotypes carried fewer insertions; young adult naive repertoires showed a weaker similar trend, while memory repertoires showed none. Compared with coincidental sharing between unrelated individuals, an excess of low generation-probability sequences was observed among out-of-frame TCR alpha sequences shared between twins. Because the same donors could not be followed over many years, conclusions were based on cross-sectional statistical analysis.

All donors were healthy Caucasians. Three pairs of female monozygotic twins, all aged roughly 18 to 29 years, made up the twin cohort. CD4+ and CD8+ T cell populations were isolated with positive isolation kits from Invitrogen. Details on this clonotype: No antigen is known for it. Base quality data are lacking; no much larger clone is found one base away.

Libraries were constructed by 5' RACE. Instrument used: Illumina HiSeq 2000. A universal primer binding site was introduced by template switching, and a unique molecular identifier was present in the final cDNA, enabling accurate counting of TCR cDNA molecules. First-strand cDNA for TCR alpha and beta chains was synthesized from specific primers in the conserved constant-segment region. To control for contamination, each cDNA library was double barcoded with a SMART-Mk sample barcode plus Illumina barcodes. Two successive PCR steps introduced TruSeq adapter sequences along with Illumina sample barcodes. Sequencing of the TCR alpha and beta cDNA libraries was done on the Illumina HiSeq platform using custom primers. The original pipeline was this. Unique molecular identifiers were extracted from raw reads with MiGEC, and CDR3 positions were determined with MiXCR. Recombination models were inferred per individual with the repgenHMM and IGoR tools using an EM algorithm. Shared clonotypes were analyzed with the tcR package in R, and sharing was normalized by the product of cloneset sizes. To study raw recombination free of thymic and clonal selection effects, out-of-frame nonproductive sequences were analyzed. TCRdb reworked the public reads: Q25 trimming with fastp, MiXCR clone assembly, productive beta chains retained. Records with the same CDR3 protein are collapsed into one entry carrying the most frequent genes and DNA. The V and J calls follow TCRdb's processing rather than the paper's. This sample has hundreds of thousands of distinct CDR3 sequences in its table, and roughly a quarter of those were observed once. Roughly 3% of the sample is in the top ten clones.

From the germline V gene, CDR1 is SGHAT and CDR2 is FQNNGV. The CDR3 covers 13 residues, taking in both the cysteine and the phenylalanine. CDR3 DNA is the only sequence kept; it has 39 bases, read in frame from the first base. V is reduced by 8 bases and J by 0 bases, leaving a spacing of 8 bases between them. The same specimen was also included in a second study, on T cells expressing NK-cell markers. Taken from the second paper: Three sorted T-cell subsets (CD3+CD56+NKG2C+, CD3+CD56+NKG2C- and CD3+CD56-NKG2C+) from several donors had their TCR beta-chain repertoires profiled. Of the eight sequenced donors, seven were found to be HCMV-seropositive and one was found to be HCMV-seronegative. In several experiments an anti-gammadeltaTCR antibody was added to restrict sorting to alphabetaTCR-expressing T cells. In 6 or 7 donors, the dominant CD3+CD56+NKG2C+ clonotypes ranked among the top 10 CD8+ clonotypes, making up about 1.0-7.5% of CD8+ T cells. Those dominant clonotypes were again the most abundant among CD3+CD56-NKG2C+ cells in a handful of donors, at about 28.3-60.1%. Whether the expanded NKG2C-expressing T cell clones were specific for HCMV antigens was left unclear. All eight donors whose samples were sequenced were randomly selected healthy volunteers, three of them men and five women. HCMV-specific IgG was detected in serum with a commercial ELISA kit to determine HCMV serostatus. MIGEC handled demultiplexing of the reads and grouping by UMI, while MiTCR was used to assemble and quantify clonotypes. To exclude erroneous sequences, any TCR cDNA sequence not supported by at least two reads was discarded. The tcR package was used for downstream repertoire analysis, and clonotypes were matched across fractions by CDR3 nucleotide sequence plus V segment. VDJmatch was used to annotate antigen specificity against VDJdb, with one amino acid substitution in CDR3 allowed.

Sample: CD4+ T cells sorted from blood. The receptor's source is a woman aged 18-29 years in good health. The rearrangement joined TRBV11-2 to TRBJ2-4; the D gene cannot be resolved reliably. The CDR3 in this case is CASATVAKNIQYF. The nucleotides are TGTGCCAGCGCGACGGTAGCCAAAAACATTCAGTACTTC.